One and the same sample provided the 25 T cell receptor beta chains below, sequenced in a study of shared clonotypes between healthy human individuals. Sequencing used immunoSEQ multiplex PCR; TCRdb keeps in-frame clones, though not all of them. The sample carries some 380,000 clones, roughly 96% recorded once. Sequences were obtained from memory CD8+ T cells sorted from blood. Subset described: CD45RO+ cells pooled with CCR7-negative TemRA cells. Receptors originate from a man younger than 45 in good health.

The V call is TRBV9, the J call TRBJ2-5; perhaps TRBD1 as D (6 bases). The CDR3 runs to 14 residues. Germline CDR1 reads SGDLS; CDR2 reads YYNGEE. V was clipped by 0 bases and J by 1 base, with 7 bases between them. The CDR3 loop is CASSVGQVQETQYF. The CDR3 region has the DNA TGTGCCAGCAGCGTAGGACAGGTCCAAGAGACCCAGTACTTC.

This clone was seen only once. The chain uses TRBV5-1 and TRBJ2-1; 13 bases fit TRBD2. CDR1 is SGHRS, CDR2 YFSETQ, per germline. This CDR3 has 23 amino acids. J lost 1 base, V lost 0 bases, and 19 bases had no gene match. CDR3 amino acids: CASSLAGTSGNQLHMTSYNEQFF. CDR3 DNA sequence: TGCGCCAGCAGCTTGGCCGGGACTAGCGGGAACCAACTACATATGACGTCCTACAATGAGCAGTTCTTC.

The rearrangement joins TRBV6-5 to TRBJ1-2; D is undetermined. Germline V gene data show CDR1 as MNHEY and CDR2 as SVGAGI. Trimming pared 6 bases from V and 0 bases from J, leaving 11 bases between. The CDR3 spans 14 residues. In nucleotides, the CDR3 is TGTGCCAGCAGCTCAGGAATTCCTAACTATGGCTACACCTTC. Translating it yields CASSSGIPNYGYTF.

The chain uses TRBV5-1 and TRBJ1-1; D not certain. Germline V lookup: CDR1 SGHRS, CDR2 YFSETQ. This CDR3 spans 13 amino acids. V dropped 4 bases and J dropped 2 bases, with 9 bases sitting between them. The CDR3 loop reads CASSINSNTEAFF. The DNA for the CDR3 is TGCGCCAGCAGCATTAACAGTAACACTGAAGCTTTCTTT.

The chain joins TRBV7-2 to TRBJ2-2; 15 bases are shared with TRBD2. The length of the CDR3 is 18 residues. J was trimmed by 1 base and V by 3 bases; bases with no gene match: 3. Germline V gene data show CDR1 as SGHTA and CDR2 as FQGNSA. The CDR3 reads CASSFRTSGRGNTGELFF. The CDR3 coding sequence is TGTGCCAGCAGCTTCCGGACTAGCGGGAGGGGGAACACCGGGGAGCTGTTTTTT.

V usage is TRBV21-1 and J usage is TRBJ2-1; the listed D gene, TRBD2, was not tested against the DNA. TRBV21-1 is described as a pseudogene. The CDR3 is 16 residues long. The CDR3 region has the DNA TGTGCCAGACTAGCGGGAGGGAAGAACTCCTACAATGAGCAGTTCTTC. Its translation: CARLAGGKNSYNEQFF.

The chain has TRBV18 and TRBJ2-7; weak D call: TRBD1 (6 bases). The CDR3 extends over 15 amino acids. Trimming cost V 2 bases and J 7 bases, with 18 bases left between them. CDR1 and CDR2 from the germline V gene are KGHSH and LQKENI. The CDR3 DNA reads as TGTGCCAGCTCACCATACAGGGAATCTCTGGGAGAGCAGTACTTC. It codes for CASSPYRESLGEQYF.

The CDR3 sequence: CASSIRQGTIGEQFF. CDR3 coding DNA: TGTGCCAGTAGTATCCGACAGGGTACAATCGGTGAGCAGTTCTTC. This chain connects TRBV19 to TRBJ2-1, with 7 bases fitting TRBD1. The germline V gene encodes CDR1 LNHDA and CDR2 SQIVND (reference sequence). The CDR3 loop spans 15 amino acids. The junction had 11 bases not matched to a gene; V was cut back by 3 bases and J by 9 bases.

The V gene is TRBV7-9, the J gene TRBJ2-1; D ambiguous. V was trimmed by 4 bases and J by 0 bases, leaving 7 bases between them. The CDR3 runs 14 residues. Germline CDR1 is SEHNR and CDR2 is FQNEAQ (reference sequence). CDR3: CASSSSSSYNEQFF. CDR3 in DNA: TGTGCCAGCAGCTCTTCGAGCTCCTACAATGAGCAGTTCTTC.

V usage is TRBV28 and J usage is TRBJ1-4; 7 bases align to TRBD1. Germline loops: CDR1 MDHEN, CDR2 SYDVKM. V dropped 4 bases and J dropped 4; count of bases not matched to a gene: 3. The CDR3 runs 14 residues. This chain's CDR3 is CASSSRDSNEKLFF. The CDR3 DNA is TGTGCCAGCAGTTCCCGGGACAGTAATGAAAAACTGTTTTTT. Looking up the rest from reference TRBV28 and TRBJ1-4 gives the full variable domain: DVKVTQSSRYLVKRTGEKVFLECVQDMDHENMFWYRQDPGLGLRLIYFSYDVKMKEKGDIPEGYSVSREKKERFSLILESASTNQTSMYLCASSSRDSNEKLFFGSGTQLSVL.

The genes are TRBV6-5 and TRBJ1-2; 7 nucleotides agree with TRBD1. The CDR3 is made up of 12 amino acids. CDR1 is MNHEY and CDR2 is SVGAGI in the germline V gene. J lost 6 bases, V lost 6 bases, and 4 bases had no gene match. The CDR3 sequence is CASRSGGHGYTF. The CDR3 nucleotides read TGTGCCAGCAGGTCAGGGGGGCATGGCTACACCTTC.

The chain has TRBV30 and TRBJ1-5; TRBD1 agrees at 10 bases. The germline V gene has CDR1 GTSNPN and CDR2 SVGIG (reference sequence). Trimming removed 2 bases from V and 3 bases from J; junction bases left unmatched: 13. The CDR3 covers 18 residues. CDR3 DNA sequence: TGTGCCTGGAGTCGAAGGGACAGGGGAGGAAGGGCCAATCAGCCCCAGCATTTT. This sequence encodes CAWSRRDRGGRANQPQHF.

The chain carries TRBV7-2 and TRBJ2-3, with 15 bases that match TRBD2. Looked up from germline, CDR1 is SGHTA and CDR2 is FQGNSA. CDR3 length: 15 residues. V was pared by 4 bases and J by 4 bases, with 0 bases of the junction left unmatched. Here the CDR3 reads CASSWTSGRADTQYF. The CDR3 bases are TGTGCCAGCAGCTGGACTAGCGGGAGGGCAGATACGCAGTATTTT.

The J gene is TRBJ2-7, the V gene TRBV20-1; D remains unclear. This CDR3 has 11 amino acids. V lost 1 base to trimming and J lost 3 bases, with 4 bases between them. CDR1 and CDR2 from the germline V gene are DFQATT and SNEGSKA (reference sequence). The CDR3 sequence is CSARGNYEQYF. The CDR3 DNA reads as TGCAGTGCTAGAGGGAACTACGAGCAGTACTTC.

The chain links TRBV2 to TRBJ1-1; 9 positions agree with TRBD1. The CDR3 has 14 amino acids. Germline CDR1 and CDR2: SNHLY and FYNNEI. The V segment lost 7 bases and the J segment 5 bases; nucleotides outside the gene matches: 8. CDR3 nucleotides: TGTGCCAGCACTAGGACAGGGGCGGTAACTGAAGCTTTCTTT. Its translation: CASTRTGAVTEAFF.

CDR3 sequence reads: CASSRAGTVGVVSGNTIYF. In DNA, the CDR3 is TGTGCCAGCAGCAGGGCCGGGACAGTCGGAGTCGTCTCTGGAAACACCATATATTTT. This chain joins TRBV5-4 and TRBJ1-3; 7 bases agree with TRBD1. With 4 bases clipped from V and 0 bases from J, the junction kept 16 bases outside the gene matches. The CDR3 consists of 19 residues. Looked up from germline, CDR1 is SGHNT and CDR2 is YYREEE (reference sequence).

The chain employs TRBV9 and TRBJ2-7; weak D call: TRBD1 (6 bases). The germline gives CDR1 SGDLS, CDR2 YYNGEE. This CDR3 comprises 15 residues. Trimming took 3 bases from V and 3 from J, leaving 16 bases between them. This chain's CDR3 is CASSAAPGHGYEQYF. DNA of the CDR3: TGTGCCAGCAGCGCCGCTCCGGGACATGGCTACGAGCAGTACTTC.

This sequence joins TRBV5-1 and TRBJ2-3; D may be TRBD2 (6 bases). Germline CDR1 and CDR2: SGHRS and YFSETQ. V was shortened by 4 bases and J by 4 bases, with 7 bases between the two germline ends. The CDR3 extends over 12 amino acids. For the CDR3, the DNA is TGCGCCAGCAGCCGACTAGCAGATACGCAGTATTTT. Amino acid sequence: CASSRLADTQYF.

The chain joins TRBV2 to TRBJ2-1, with a tentative D call TRBD2 (5 bases). The CDR3 totals 13 residues. Per germline, CDR1 SNHLY and CDR2 FYNNEI. Trimming removed 4 bases at V and 6 bases at J, with 10 bases between. CDR3 sequence reads: CASSGGSVNEQFF. CDR3 in DNA: TGTGCCAGCAGTGGAGGGTCGGTCAATGAGCAGTTCTTC.

V and J are TRBV2 and TRBJ2-1; 12 nucleotides line up with TRBD2. Losses at the gene ends were 6 bases for V and 6 bases for J; bases not matched to a gene: 9. The CDR3 sequence is 16 residues long. The germline V gene encodes CDR1 SNHLY and CDR2 FYNNEI. The CDR3 here is CASRATSGRGSNEQFF. CDR3 DNA: TGTGCCAGCAGGGCGACTAGCGGGAGAGGGTCCAATGAGCAGTTCTTC.

J is TRBJ2-1 and V is TRBV19, with TRBD2 matching 8 bases. CDR3 length: 17 residues. With 5 bases clipped from V and 0 bases from J, the junction kept 9 bases outside the gene matches. The germline V gene has CDR1 LNHDA and CDR2 SQIVND (reference sequence). CDR3 amino acids: CASSRLAGLSSYNEQFF. CDR3 nucleotides: TGTGCCAGTAGTCGGCTAGCGGGCCTCAGCTCCTACAATGAGCAGTTCTTC.

This chain uses TRBV2 with TRBJ2-1, with 9 bases aligning to TRBD2. Germline values: CDR1 SNHLY, CDR2 FYNNEI. CDR3 length: 17 amino acids. After removal of 5 bases from V and 1 base from J, the junction contained 9 bases not matched to a gene. The CDR3 coding sequence is TGTGCCAGCAGTCTGGGGGCGGGAGGGCCGTCCTACAATGAGCAGTTCTTC. Its translation is CASSLGAGGPSYNEQFF.

V gene TRBV5-1 combines with J gene TRBJ2-5, with unresolved D. The CDR3 spans 12 residues. Germline CDR1 and CDR2: SGHRS and YFSETQ. V was trimmed by 4 bases and J by 5 bases, leaving 9 bases between them. CDR3 sequence reads: CASSPLGETQYF. DNA of the CDR3: TGCGCCAGCAGCCCCCTCGGGGAGACCCAGTACTTC.

V gene TRBV28 combines with J gene TRBJ1-2; 7 bases match TRBD1. Unmatched junction bases numbered 10, after V lost 5 bases and J lost 4 bases. Germline CDR1 reads MDHEN; CDR2 reads SYDVKM. The CDR3 extends over 15 amino acids. DNA of the CDR3: TGTGCCAGCAGTCCCGGACAGGCAGGGTTCTATGGCTACACCTTC. It yields the protein CASSPGQAGFYGYTF.

This clone is a singleton in its sample. This chain joins TRBV11-3 and TRBJ2-5; 7 bases match TRBD2. Germline assignment: CDR1 SGHNT and CDR2 YENEEA. Unmatched junction bases numbered 10, after V lost 0 bases and J lost 6 bases. The CDR3 loop spans 16 amino acids. The CDR3 spells CASSLDRAGEVKTQYF. The CDR3 region has the DNA TGTGCCAGCAGCTTAGATCGGGCGGGAGAAGTAAAGACCCAGTACTTC.